This T cell receptor beta chain originates from a study of blood T cell repertoires in COVID-19. As for the study in general: Samples taken during acute and convalescent COVID-19 were collected in the United States, Italy and Spain. T cells, B-cell-depleted T cells, or PBMCs supplied cDNA or gDNA.

In the authors' methods: Estimates of nucleated cell counts were drawn from the amplification of reference gene primers. The repertoire was sequenced with immunoSEQ multiplex PCR; TCRdb's copy has only in-frame clones and lacks some. D and trimming come from the DNA, and the V and J calls and clone size come from that table. This table holds approximately 220,000 clones, roughly 85% found once. Living in about two dozen US areas, the participants were between roughly 18 and 90 years of age. Trimming cost V 6 bases and J 7 bases; bases outside gene matches: 9. Germline V gene data show CDR1 as SQVTM and CDR2 as ANQGSEA. The CDR3 runs 13 residues.

Sequencing input: PBMCs or T cells enriched from blood (not recorded which). V usage is TRBV29-1 and J usage is TRBJ2-7; 10 bases are shared with TRBD1. The clonotype comes from a man in his forties who had recovered from COVID-19. CDR3 in amino acids: CSVSGTGAGEQYF. In DNA, the CDR3 is TGCAGCGTGTCCGGGACAGGGGCGGGGGAGCAGTACTTC.